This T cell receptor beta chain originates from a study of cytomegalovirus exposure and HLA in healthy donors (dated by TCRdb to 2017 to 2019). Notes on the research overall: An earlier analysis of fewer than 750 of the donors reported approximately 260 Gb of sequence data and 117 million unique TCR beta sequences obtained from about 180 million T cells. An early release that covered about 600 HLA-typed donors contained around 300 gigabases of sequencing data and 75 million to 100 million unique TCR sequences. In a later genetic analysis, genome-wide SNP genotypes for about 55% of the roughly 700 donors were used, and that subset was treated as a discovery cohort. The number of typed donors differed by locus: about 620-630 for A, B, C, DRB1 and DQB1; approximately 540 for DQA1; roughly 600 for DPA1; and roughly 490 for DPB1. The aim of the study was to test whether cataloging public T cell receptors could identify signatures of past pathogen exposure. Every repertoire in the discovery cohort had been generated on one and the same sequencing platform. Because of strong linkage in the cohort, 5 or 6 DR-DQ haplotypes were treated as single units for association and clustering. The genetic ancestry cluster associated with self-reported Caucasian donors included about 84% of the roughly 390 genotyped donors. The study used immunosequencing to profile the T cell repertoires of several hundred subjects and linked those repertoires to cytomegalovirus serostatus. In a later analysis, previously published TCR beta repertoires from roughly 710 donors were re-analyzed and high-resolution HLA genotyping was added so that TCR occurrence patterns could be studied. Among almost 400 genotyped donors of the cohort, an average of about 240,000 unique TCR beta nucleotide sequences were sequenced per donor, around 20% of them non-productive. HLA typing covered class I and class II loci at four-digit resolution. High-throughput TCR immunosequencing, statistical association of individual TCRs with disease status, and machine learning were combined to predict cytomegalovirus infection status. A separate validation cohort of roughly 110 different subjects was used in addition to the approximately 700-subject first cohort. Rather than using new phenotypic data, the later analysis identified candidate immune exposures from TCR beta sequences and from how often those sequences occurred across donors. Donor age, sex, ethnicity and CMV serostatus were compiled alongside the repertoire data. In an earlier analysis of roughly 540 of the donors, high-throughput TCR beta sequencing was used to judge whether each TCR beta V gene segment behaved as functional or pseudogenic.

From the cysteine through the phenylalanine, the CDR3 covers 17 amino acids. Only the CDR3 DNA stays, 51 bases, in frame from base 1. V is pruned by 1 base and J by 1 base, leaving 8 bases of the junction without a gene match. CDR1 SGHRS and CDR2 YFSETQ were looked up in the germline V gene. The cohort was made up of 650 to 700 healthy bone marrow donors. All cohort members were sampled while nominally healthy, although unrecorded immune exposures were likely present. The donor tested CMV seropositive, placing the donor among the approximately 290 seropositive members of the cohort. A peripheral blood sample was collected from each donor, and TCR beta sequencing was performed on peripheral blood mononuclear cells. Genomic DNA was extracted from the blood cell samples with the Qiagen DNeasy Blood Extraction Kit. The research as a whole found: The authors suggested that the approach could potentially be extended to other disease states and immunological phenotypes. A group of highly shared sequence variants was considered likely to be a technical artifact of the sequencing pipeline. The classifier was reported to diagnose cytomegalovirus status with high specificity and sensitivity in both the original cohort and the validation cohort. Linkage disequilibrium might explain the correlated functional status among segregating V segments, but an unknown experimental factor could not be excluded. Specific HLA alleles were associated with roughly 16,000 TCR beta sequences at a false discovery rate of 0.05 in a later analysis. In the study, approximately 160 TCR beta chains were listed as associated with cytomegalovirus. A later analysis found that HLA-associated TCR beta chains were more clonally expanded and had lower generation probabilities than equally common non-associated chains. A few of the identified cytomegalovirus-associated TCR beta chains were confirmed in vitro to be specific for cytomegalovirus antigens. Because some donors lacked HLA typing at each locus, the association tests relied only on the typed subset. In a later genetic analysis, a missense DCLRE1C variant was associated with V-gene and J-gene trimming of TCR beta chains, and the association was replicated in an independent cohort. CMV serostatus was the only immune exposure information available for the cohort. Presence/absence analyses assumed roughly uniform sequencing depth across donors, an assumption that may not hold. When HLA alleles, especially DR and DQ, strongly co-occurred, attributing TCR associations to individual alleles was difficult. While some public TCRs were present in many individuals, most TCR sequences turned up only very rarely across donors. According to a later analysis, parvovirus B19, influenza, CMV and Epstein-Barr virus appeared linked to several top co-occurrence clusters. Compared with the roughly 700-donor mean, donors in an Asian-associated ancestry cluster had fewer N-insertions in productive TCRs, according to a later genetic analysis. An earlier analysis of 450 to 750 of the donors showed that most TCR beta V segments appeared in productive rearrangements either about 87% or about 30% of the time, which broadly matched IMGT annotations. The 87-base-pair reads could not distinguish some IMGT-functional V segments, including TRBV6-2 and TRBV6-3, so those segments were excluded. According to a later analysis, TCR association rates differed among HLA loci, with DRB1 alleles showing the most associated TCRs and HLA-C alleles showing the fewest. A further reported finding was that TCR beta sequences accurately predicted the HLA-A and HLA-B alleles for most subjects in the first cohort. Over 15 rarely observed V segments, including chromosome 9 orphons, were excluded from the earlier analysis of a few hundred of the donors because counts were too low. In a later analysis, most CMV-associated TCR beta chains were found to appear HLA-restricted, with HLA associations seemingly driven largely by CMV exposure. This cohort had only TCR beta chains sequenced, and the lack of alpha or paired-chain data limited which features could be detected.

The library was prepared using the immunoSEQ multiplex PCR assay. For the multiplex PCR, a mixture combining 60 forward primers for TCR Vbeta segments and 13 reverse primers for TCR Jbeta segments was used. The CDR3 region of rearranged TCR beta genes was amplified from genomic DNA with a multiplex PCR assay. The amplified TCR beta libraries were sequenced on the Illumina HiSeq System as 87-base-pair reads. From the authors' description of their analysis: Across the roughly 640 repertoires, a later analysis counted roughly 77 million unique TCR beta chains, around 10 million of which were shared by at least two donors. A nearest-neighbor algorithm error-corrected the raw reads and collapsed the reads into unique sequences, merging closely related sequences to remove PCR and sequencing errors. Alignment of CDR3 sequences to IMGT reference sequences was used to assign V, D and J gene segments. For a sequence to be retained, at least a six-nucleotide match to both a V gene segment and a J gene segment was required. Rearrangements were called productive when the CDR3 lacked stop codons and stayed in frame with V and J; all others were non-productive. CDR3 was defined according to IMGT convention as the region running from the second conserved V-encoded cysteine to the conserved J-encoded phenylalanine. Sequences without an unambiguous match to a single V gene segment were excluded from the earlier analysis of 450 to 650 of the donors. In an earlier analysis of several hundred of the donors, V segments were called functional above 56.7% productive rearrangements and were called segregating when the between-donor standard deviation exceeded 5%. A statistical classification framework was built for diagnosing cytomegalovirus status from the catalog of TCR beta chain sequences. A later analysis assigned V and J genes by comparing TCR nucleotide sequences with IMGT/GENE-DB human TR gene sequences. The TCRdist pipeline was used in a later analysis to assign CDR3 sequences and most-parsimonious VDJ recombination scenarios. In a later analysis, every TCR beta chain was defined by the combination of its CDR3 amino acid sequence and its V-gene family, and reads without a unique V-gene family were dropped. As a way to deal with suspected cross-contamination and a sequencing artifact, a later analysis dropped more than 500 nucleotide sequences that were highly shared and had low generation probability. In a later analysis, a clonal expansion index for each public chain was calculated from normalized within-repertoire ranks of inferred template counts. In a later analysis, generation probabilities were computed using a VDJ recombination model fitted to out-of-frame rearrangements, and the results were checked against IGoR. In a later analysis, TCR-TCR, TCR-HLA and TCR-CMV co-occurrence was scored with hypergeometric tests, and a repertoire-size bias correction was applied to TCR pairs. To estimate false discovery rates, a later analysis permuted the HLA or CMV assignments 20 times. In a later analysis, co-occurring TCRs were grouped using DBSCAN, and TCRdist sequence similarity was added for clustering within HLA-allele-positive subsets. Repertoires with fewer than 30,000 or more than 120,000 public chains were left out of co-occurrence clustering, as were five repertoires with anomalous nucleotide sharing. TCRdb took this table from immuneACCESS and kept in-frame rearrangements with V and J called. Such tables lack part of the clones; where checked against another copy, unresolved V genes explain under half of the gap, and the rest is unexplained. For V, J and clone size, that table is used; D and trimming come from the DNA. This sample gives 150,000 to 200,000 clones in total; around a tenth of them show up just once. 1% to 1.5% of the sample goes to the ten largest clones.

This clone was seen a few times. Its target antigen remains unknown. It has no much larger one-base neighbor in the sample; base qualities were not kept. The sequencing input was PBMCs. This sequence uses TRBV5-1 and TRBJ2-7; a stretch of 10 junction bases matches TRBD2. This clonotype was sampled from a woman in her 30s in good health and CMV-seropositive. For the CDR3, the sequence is CASSLSSSGRVSYEQYF. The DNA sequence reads TGCGCCAGCAGCTTGTCGTCAAGCGGGAGGGTTTCCTACGAGCAGTACTTC.